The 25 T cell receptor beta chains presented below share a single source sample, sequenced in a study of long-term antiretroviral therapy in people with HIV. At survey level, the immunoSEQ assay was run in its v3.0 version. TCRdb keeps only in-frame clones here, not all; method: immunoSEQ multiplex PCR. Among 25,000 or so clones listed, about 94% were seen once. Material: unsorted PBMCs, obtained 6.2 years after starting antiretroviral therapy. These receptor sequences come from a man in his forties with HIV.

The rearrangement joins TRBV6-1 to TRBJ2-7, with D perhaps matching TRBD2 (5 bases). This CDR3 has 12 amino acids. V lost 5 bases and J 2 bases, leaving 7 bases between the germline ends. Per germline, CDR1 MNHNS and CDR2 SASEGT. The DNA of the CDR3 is TGTGCCAGCAGTTTCGGGACCTACGAGCAGTACTTC. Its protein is CASSFGTYEQYF.

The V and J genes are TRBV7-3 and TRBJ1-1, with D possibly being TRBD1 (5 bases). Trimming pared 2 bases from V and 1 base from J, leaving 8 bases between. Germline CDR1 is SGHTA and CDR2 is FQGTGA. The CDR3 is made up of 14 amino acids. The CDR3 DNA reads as TGTGCCAGCAGCTTACATCAGGGGAACACTGAAGCTTTCTTT. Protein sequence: CASSLHQGNTEAFF.

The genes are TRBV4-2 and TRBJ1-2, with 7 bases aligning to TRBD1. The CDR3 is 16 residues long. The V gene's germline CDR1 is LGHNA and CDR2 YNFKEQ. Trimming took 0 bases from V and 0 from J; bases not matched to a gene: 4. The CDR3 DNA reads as TGTGCCAGCAGCCAAGATGGGACAGCCTCTAACTATGGCTACACCTTC. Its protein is CASSQDGTASNYGYTF.

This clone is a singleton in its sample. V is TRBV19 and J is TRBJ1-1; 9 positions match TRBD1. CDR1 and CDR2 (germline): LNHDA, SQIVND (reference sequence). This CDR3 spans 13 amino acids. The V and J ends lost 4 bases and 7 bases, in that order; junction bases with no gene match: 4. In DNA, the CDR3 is TGTGCCAGTAGTAAAAGACAGGGGGATGAAGCTTTCTTT. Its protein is CASSKRQGDEAFF.

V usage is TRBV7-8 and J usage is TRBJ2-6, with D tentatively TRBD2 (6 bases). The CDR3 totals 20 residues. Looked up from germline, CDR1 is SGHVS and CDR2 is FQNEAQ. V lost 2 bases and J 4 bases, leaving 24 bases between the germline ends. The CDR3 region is CASSLRPPQGDAGGANVLTF. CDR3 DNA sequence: TGTGCCAGCAGCTTAAGGCCACCCCAGGGAGATGCGGGGGGGGCCAACGTCCTGACTTTC. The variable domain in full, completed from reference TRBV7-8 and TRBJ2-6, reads GAGVSQSPRYKVAKRGQDVALRCDPISGHVSLFWYQQALGQGPEFLTYFQNEAQLDKSGLPSDRFFAERPEGSVSTLKIQRTQQEDSAVYLCASSLRPPQGDAGGANVLTFGAGSRLTVL.

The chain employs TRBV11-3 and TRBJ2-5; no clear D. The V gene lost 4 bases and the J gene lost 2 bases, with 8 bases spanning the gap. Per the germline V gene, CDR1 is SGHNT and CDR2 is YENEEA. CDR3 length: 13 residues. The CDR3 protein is CASSSSEQETQYF. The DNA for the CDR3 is TGTGCCAGCAGCTCTTCAGAACAAGAGACCCAGTACTTC.

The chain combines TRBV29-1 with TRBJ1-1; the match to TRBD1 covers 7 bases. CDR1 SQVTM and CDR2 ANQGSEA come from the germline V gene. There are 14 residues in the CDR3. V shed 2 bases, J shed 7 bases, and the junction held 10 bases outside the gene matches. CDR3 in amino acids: CSVERGGGDYEAFF. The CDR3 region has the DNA TGCAGCGTTGAACGCGGAGGGGGCGATTATGAAGCTTTCTTT.

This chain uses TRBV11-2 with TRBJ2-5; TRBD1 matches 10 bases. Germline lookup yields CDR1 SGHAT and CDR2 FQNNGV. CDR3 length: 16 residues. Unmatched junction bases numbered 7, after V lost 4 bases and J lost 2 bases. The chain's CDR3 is CASSWGTGAFQETQYF. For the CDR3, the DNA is TGTGCCAGCAGCTGGGGGACAGGGGCTTTTCAAGAGACCCAGTACTTC.

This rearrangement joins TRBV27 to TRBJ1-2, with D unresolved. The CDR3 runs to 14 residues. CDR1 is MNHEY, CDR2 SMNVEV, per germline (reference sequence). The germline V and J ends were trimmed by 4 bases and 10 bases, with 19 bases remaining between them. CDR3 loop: CASSSAGVGIDYTF. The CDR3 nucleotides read TGTGCCAGCAGTTCAGCAGGAGTAGGTATCGACTACACCTTC.

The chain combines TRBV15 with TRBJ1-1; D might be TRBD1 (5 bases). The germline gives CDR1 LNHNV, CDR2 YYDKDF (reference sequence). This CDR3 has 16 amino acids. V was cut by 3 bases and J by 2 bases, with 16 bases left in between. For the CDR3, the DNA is TGTGCCACCAGCAGTGGTTTGGGGGACCGAAACACTGAAGCTTTCTTT. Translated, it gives CATSSGLGDRNTEAFF.

The chain's CDR3 is CASSRSDRYTEAFF. CDR3 nucleotide sequence: TGTGCCAGCAGCCGTTCGGACAGGTACACTGAAGCTTTCTTT. The chain is built from TRBV7-9 and TRBJ1-1; 7 bases agree with TRBD1. Germline V gene lookup returns CDR1 SEHNR and CDR2 FQNEAQ (reference sequence). Trimming at V came to 5 bases and at J to 3 bases, leaving 6 bases not matched to a gene. The CDR3 is 14 amino acids. The whole variable domain, remainder taken from reference TRBV7-9 and TRBJ1-1, is DTGVSQNPRHKITKRGQNVTFRCDPISEHNRLYWYRQTLGQGPEFLTYFQNEAQLEKSRLLSDRFSAERPKGSFSTLEIQRTEQGDSAMYLCASSRSDRYTEAFFGQGTRLTVV.

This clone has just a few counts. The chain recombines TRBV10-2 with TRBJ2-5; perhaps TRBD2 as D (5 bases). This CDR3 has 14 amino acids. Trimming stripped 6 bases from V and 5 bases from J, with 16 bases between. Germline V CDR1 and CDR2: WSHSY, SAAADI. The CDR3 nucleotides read TGCGCCAGCAGCGCCGGGATCACGGGGGAGACCCAGTACTTC. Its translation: CASSAGITGETQYF.

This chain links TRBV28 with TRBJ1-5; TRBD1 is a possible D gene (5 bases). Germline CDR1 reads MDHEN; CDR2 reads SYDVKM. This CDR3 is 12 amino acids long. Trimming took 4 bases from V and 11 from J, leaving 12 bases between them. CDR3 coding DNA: TGTGCCAGCAGTTGGGGGGAAGGGGCCCAGCATTTT. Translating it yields CASSWGEGAQHF.

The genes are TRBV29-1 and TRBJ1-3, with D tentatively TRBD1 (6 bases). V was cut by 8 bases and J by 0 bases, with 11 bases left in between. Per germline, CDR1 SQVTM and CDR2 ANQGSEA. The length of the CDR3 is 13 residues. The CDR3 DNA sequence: TGCAGCTACGAAGGGGGCTCTGGAAACACCATATATTTT. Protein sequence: CSYEGGSGNTIYF. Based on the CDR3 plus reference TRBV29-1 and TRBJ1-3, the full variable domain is SAVISQKPSRDICQRGTSLTIQCQVDSQVTMMFWYRQQPGQSLTLIATANQGSEATYESGFVIDKFPISRPNLTFSTLTVSNMSPEDSSIYLCSYEGGSGNTIYFGEGSWLTVV.

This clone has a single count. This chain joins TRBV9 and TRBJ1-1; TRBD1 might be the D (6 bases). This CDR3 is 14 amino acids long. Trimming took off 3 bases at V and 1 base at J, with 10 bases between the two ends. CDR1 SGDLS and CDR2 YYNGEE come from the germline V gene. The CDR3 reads CASSEMTGNTEAFF. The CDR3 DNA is TGTGCCAGCAGCGAAATGACAGGGAACACTGAAGCTTTCTTT.

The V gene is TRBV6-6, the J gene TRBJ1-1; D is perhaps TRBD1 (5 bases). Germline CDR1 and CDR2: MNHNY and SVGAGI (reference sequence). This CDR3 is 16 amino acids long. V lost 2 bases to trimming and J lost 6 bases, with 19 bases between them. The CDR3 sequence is CASSYGGVGILAEAFF. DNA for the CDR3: TGTGCCAGCAGTTACGGGGGGGTAGGAATTTTGGCTGAAGCTTTCTTT.

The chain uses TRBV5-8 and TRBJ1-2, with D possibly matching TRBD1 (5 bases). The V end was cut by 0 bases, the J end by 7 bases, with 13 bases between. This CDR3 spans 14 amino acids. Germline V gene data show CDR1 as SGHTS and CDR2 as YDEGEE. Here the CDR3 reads CASSLAGDVGGYTF. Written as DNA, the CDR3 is TGTGCCAGCAGCTTGGCGGGGGATGTTGGTGGCTACACCTTC.

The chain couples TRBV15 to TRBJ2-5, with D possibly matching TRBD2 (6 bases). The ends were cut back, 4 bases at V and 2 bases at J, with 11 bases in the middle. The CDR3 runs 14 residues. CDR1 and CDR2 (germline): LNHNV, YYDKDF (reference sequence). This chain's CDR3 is CATSTGGTQETQYF. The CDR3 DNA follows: TGTGCCACCAGCACGGGCGGGACTCAAGAGACCCAGTACTTC.

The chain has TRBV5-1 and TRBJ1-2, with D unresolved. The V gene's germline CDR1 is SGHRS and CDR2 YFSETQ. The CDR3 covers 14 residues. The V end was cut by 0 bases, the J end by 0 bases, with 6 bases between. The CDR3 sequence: CASSLDGTNYGYTF. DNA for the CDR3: TGCGCCAGCAGCTTGGACGGTACTAACTATGGCTACACCTTC.

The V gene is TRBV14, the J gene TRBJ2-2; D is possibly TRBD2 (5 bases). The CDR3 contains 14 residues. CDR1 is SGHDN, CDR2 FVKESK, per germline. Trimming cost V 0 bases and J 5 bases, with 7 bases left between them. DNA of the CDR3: TGTGCCAGCAGCCAAGAGTCGGGAACCGGGGAGCTGTTTTTT. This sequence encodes CASSQESGTGELFF.

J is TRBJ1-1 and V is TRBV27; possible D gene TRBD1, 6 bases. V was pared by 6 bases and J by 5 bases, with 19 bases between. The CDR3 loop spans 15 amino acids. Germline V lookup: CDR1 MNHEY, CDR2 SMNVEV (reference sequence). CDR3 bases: TGTGCCAGCAGCCTTACCCCGGGGGCAGGGACTGAAGCTTTCTTT. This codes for CASSLTPGAGTEAFF.

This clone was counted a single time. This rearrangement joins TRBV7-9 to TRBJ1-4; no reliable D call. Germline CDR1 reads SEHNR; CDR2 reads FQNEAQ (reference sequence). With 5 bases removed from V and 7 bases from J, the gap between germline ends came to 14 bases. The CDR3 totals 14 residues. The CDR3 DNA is TGTGCCAGCAGCCCCCACCAGTACCTTGAAAAACTGTTTTTT. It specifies CASSPHQYLEKLFF.

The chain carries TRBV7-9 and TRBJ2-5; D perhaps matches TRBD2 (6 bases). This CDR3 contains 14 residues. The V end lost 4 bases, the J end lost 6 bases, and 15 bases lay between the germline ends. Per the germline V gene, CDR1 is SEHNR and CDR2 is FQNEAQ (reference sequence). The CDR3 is CASSSGEQLKTQYF. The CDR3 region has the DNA TGTGCCAGCAGCTCGGGGGAGCAGTTGAAGACCCAGTACTTC.

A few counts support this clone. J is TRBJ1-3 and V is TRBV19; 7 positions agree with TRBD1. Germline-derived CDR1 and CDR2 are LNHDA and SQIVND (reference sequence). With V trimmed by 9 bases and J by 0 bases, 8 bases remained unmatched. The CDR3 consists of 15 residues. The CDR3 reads CASRDRPNSGNTIYF. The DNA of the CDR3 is TGTGCCAGCCGGGACAGACCTAACTCTGGAAACACCATATATTTT.

CDR3 residues: CASSLSGRETYEQYF. The DNA of the CDR3 is TGTGCCAGCAGTTTATCCGGCAGGGAGACCTACGAGCAGTACTTC. The rearrangement links TRBV27 to TRBJ2-7, with D tentatively TRBD1 or TRBD2 (5 bases each). Germline V CDR1 and CDR2: MNHEY, SMNVEV (reference sequence). This CDR3 contains 15 residues. V was cut by 0 bases and J by 2 bases, with 11 bases left in between.